This TCR beta chain comes out of a study of T cell repertoires in cytomegalovirus infection. Study-wide context: CMV infection together with matching HLA type was indicated by public TCR beta signatures. Findings and limits, study-wide: Adding up the frequency of public TCR beta families identified people who carried CMV plus the relevant HLA. Dominant in the ex vivo response were TCR beta clonotypes restricted by HLA-C and specific for CMV.

About this clonotype itself: The target antigen is unknown.

Trimming left V 1 base short and J 5 bases short, with 15 bases between. Germline values: CDR1 SGHTA, CDR2 FQGTGA. This CDR3 comprises 15 residues. TCRdb processed the reads anew with MiXCR; each CDR3 protein has one entry. The sample has about 340,000 distinct CDR3 sequences, almost 30% seen once; the top ten hold 20%. This sample comprised cultured PBMCs, obtained from culture after CMV antigen stimulation. V usage is TRBV7-3 and J usage is TRBJ2-7; the D gene is possibly TRBD2 (6 bases). The sequence came from a human donor in good health (CMV status not recorded). Some clones in this sample may be carry-over from other donors' samples. The CDR3 loop is CASSLIRRELHEQYF. CDR3 nucleotides: TGTGCCAGCAGCTTAATAAGGAGGGAATTACACGAGCAGTACTTC.